These T cell receptor beta chains were read from a single sample in a study of blood T cells in healthy people across ages. TCRdb called the 5' RACE reads again in MiXCR, with one record for every CDR3 protein. The profile shows more than 750,000 distinct CDR3 sequences, almost 30% of them singletons. These data also formed part of another study, on T cells of mothers and their children.

Sequences were obtained from blood. Receptors originate from a woman in her thirties or forties in good health. Both conserved end residues are part of each CDR3. The order of the fields is clone size, J gene, V gene, D gene, CDR3 protein, CDR3 DNA. The D gene is left open where the match is weak. Clone size is shown for a subset of rows, as once, few, many or a class of expanded clone.

few | TRBJ2-1 | TRBV7-2 | TRBD2 | CASSLLSGGAHEQFF | TGTGCCAGCAGCTTGCTTAGCGGGGGGGCCCATGAGCAGTTCTTC
few | TRBJ1-2 | TRBV7-9 | - | CASSYAQLAGGYTF | TGTGCCAGCAGCTATGCACAGTTGGCTGGTGGCTACACCTTC
few | TRBJ2-1 | TRBV12-5 | - | CASGLVLSGWGEQFF | TGTGCTAGTGGTTTGGTACTTTCAGGGTGGGGTGAGCAGTTCTTC
few | TRBJ2-5 | TRBV4-2 | TRBD2 | CASNQGGAGTSGETQYF | TGTGCCAGCAACCAAGGCGGGGCCGGGACTAGCGGTGAGACCCAGTACTTC
- | TRBJ2-3 | TRBV11-3 | TRBD2 | CASSLGLLAGEDTQYF | TGTGCCAGCAGCTTAGGCCTACTAGCGGGGGAAGATACGCAGTATTTT
few | TRBJ2-7 | TRBV29-1 | TRBD1 | CSTSTDRGDEQYF | TGCAGCACCTCTACCGACAGGGGAGACGAGCAGTACTTC
- | TRBJ2-7 | TRBV9 | TRBD1 | CASSRRDRDGNEQYF | TGTGCCAGCAGCAGGAGGGACAGGGACGGTAACGAGCAGTACTTC
- | TRBJ2-1 | TRBV6-6 | TRBD1 | CASRRDRGLGTAEQFF | TGTGCCAGCAGGCGAGACAGGGGGCTAGGCACCGCCGAGCAGTTCTTC
- | TRBJ2-1 | TRBV11-2 | TRBD2 | CASSLLTSGEYYNEQFF | TGTGCCAGCAGCTTACTGACTAGCGGGGAATATTACAATGAGCAGTTCTTC
- | TRBJ2-2 | TRBV20-1 | TRBD2 | CSASRGGRDTGELFF | TGCAGTGCTAGTCGGGGGGGCCGGGACACCGGGGAGCTGTTTTTT
few | TRBJ1-1 | TRBV20-1 | - | CSAPVPGTGTEAFF | TGCAGTGCGCCTGTTCCCGGGACGGGGACTGAAGCTTTCTTT
few | TRBJ1-5 | TRBV28 | - | CASTYVSGSSNQPQHF | TGTGCCAGCACCTACGTGTCGGGGTCTAGCAATCAGCCCCAGCATTTT
- | TRBJ1-4 | TRBV20-1 | - | CSASRQAGEKLYF | TGCAGTGCTAGCCGACAGGCAGGTGAAAAACTGTATTTT
- | TRBJ2-7 | TRBV20-1 | - | CSAALGYYEQYF | TGCAGTGCTGCTCTGGGGTACTACGAGCAGTACTTC
- | TRBJ2-5 | TRBV14 | TRBD2 | CASIPREGRLVTQYF | TGTGCCAGCATCCCAAGGGAGGGGCGCCTGGTGACCCAGTACTTC
many | TRBJ1-3 | TRBV18 | - | CASSPNGPGPQSSGNTIYF | TGTGCCAGCTCACCAAACGGCCCGGGCCCGCAGAGCTCTGGAAACACCATATATTTT
- | TRBJ2-1 | TRBV5-3 | TRBD2 | CARSRLAGEQFF | TGTGCCAGAAGCCGACTAGCGGGTGAGCAGTTCTTC
few | TRBJ2-1 | TRBV12-3/TRBV12-4 | - | CASSFGQINEQFF | TGTGCCAGCAGTTTCGGTCAAATTAATGAGCAGTTCTTC
few | TRBJ2-7 | TRBV28 | TRBD1 | CTSSWDRGRYEQYF | TGTACCAGCAGTTGGGACAGGGGCAGGTACGAGCAGTACTTC
- | TRBJ1-2 | TRBV7-9 | - | CASSSTRTANYGYTF | TGTGCCAGCAGCTCTACTCGGACAGCTAACTATGGCTACACCTTC
- | TRBJ1-2 | TRBV11-2 | - | CASSQHRDGTNYGYTF | TGTGCCAGCAGCCAACACCGGGACGGCACCAACTATGGCTACACCTTC